The present TCR beta chain was sequenced within a study of CD8 T cells in ankylosing spondylitis. MiXCR, run by TCRdb on the 5' RACE reads, gives a single entry per CDR3 protein. The data show about 69,000 distinct CDR3 sequences, with approximately 5% seen just once and 2% to 2.5% held by the top ten. Concerning this clonotype itself: The antigen is not known.

Germline V gives CDR1 MDHEN, CDR2 SYDVKM. The CDR3 extends over 19 amino acids. Between the trimmed V and J ends, which lost 5 bases and 3 bases, there was a span of 26 bases. Study outcomes and limitations: Certain motif variants had earlier appeared in reactive arthritis synovial fluid and blood.

The sample comprised blood, either unsorted or a sorted T cell fraction (not recorded which). The chain recombines TRBV28 with TRBJ1-5; D unresolved. This receptor was obtained from a male donor with ankylosing spondylitis or in good health (not recorded which). The CDR3 region has the DNA TGTGCCAGCAGTCCCCGGGATAGGTCCGGATCCGCCTTCAATCAGCCCCAGCATTTT. Protein: CASSPRDRSGSAFNQPQHF.